These T cell receptor beta chains were read from a single sample in a study of T cells in localized non-small cell lung cancer. TCRdb's copy holds only in-frame clones and misses some; the assay was immunoSEQ multiplex PCR. Of roughly 1,700 clones listed, over 25% were seen once; the top ten hold around 27%. Material: normal lung tissue next to the tumor, obtained before any cancer treatment. Source of these receptors: a female donor older than 55 with stage I lung adenocarcinoma. Each CDR3 is given with its conserved first and last residue. D genes are given only for firm matches. Clone size is not always given. Where it is, it says once, few, many or a class for expanded clones.

J gene: TRBJ2-1; D gene: .; V gene: TRBV15; clone size: few; CDR3 protein: CATSRDLAEYEQFF; CDR3 DNA: TGTGCCACCAGCAGAGATTTGGCAGAGTATGAGCAGTTCTTC
J gene: TRBJ1-4; D gene: TRBD1; V gene: TRBV5-1; clone size: .; CDR3 protein: CASSPTGSVEKLFF; CDR3 DNA: TGCGCCAGCAGCCCGACAGGGAGTGTTGAAAAACTGTTTTTT
J gene: TRBJ2-1; D gene: TRBD2; V gene: TRBV15; clone size: .; CDR3 protein: CATSRSGGLYNEQFF; CDR3 DNA: TGTGCCACCAGCAGAAGCGGGGGGCTCTACAATGAGCAGTTCTTC
J gene: TRBJ1-1; D gene: .; V gene: TRBV5-1; clone size: .; CDR3 protein: CASSLVPGVDTEAFF; CDR3 DNA: TGCGCCAGCAGCTTGGTCCCAGGGGTGGACACTGAAGCTTTCTTT
J gene: TRBJ1-2; D gene: TRBD1; V gene: TRBV29-1; clone size: .; CDR3 protein: CSVAGTGASYGYTF; CDR3 DNA: TGCAGCGTTGCTGGGACAGGGGCGTCCTATGGCTACACCTTC
J gene: TRBJ2-3; D gene: TRBD1; V gene: TRBV19; clone size: .; CDR3 protein: CASSVQGVSTDTQYF; CDR3 DNA: TGTGCCAGTAGTGTACAGGGGGTTAGCACAGATACGCAGTATTTT
J gene: TRBJ2-5; D gene: TRBD2; V gene: TRBV4-1; clone size: large; CDR3 protein: CASSQDKMASGRSLETQYF; CDR3 DNA: TGCGCCAGCAGCCAAGATAAAATGGCTAGCGGGAGGTCGTTGGAGACCCAGTACTTC
J gene: TRBJ1-4; D gene: .; V gene: TRBV28; clone size: .; CDR3 protein: CASSSTGREELFF; CDR3 DNA: TGTGCCAGCAGTTCCACCGGCAGGGAGGAACTGTTTTTT
J gene: TRBJ1-2; D gene: .; V gene: TRBV9; clone size: few; CDR3 protein: CASTPLEGNYGYTF; CDR3 DNA: TGTGCCAGCACCCCTTTGGAGGGTAACTATGGCTACACCTTC
J gene: TRBJ2-7; D gene: .; V gene: TRBV11-3; clone size: few; CDR3 protein: CASSPRTGVYEQYF; CDR3 DNA: TGTGCCAGCAGCCCTAGGACGGGAGTCTACGAGCAGTACTTC
J gene: TRBJ1-1; D gene: .; V gene: TRBV6-8; clone size: medium-sized; CDR3 protein: CASSGRGGISEAFF; CDR3 DNA: TGTGCCAGCAGTGGTCGAGGGGGGATCTCTGAAGCTTTCTTT
J gene: TRBJ2-5; D gene: TRBD2; V gene: TRBV11-3; clone size: medium-sized; CDR3 protein: CASSVGLAGGETQYF; CDR3 DNA: TGTGCCAGCAGCGTGGGACTAGCGGGAGGAGAGACCCAGTACTTC
J gene: TRBJ2-1; D gene: TRBD1; V gene: TRBV11-3; clone size: few; CDR3 protein: CASSSRLGDSDENEQFF; CDR3 DNA: TGTGCCAGCAGCTCCAGGCTGGGGGACAGCGACGAAAATGAGCAGTTCTTC
J gene: TRBJ2-5; D gene: .; V gene: TRBV6-8; clone size: .; CDR3 protein: CASSLLGTGKQETQYF; CDR3 DNA: TGTGCCAGCAGCCTCCTGGGGACTGGCAAACAAGAGACCCAGTACTTC
J gene: TRBJ1-3; D gene: .; V gene: TRBV18; clone size: .; CDR3 protein: CASSPGQTSGNTIYF; CDR3 DNA: TGTGCCAGCTCACCAGGACAGACCTCTGGAAACACCATATATTTT
J gene: TRBJ2-1; D gene: .; V gene: TRBV10-2; clone size: few; CDR3 protein: CASLGMSGNEQFF; CDR3 DNA: TGCGCCAGCCTCGGGATGAGTGGCAATGAGCAGTTCTTC
J gene: TRBJ1-1; D gene: .; V gene: TRBV6-7; clone size: few; CDR3 protein: CASSMGTSAFF; CDR3 DNA: TGTGCCAGCAGCATGGGGACATCAGCTTTCTTT
J gene: TRBJ1-4; D gene: TRBD1; V gene: TRBV4-1; clone size: large; CDR3 protein: CASSQDTGTGGEKLFF; CDR3 DNA: TGCGCCAGCAGCCAGGACACCGGGACAGGAGGCGAAAAACTGTTTTTT
J gene: TRBJ1-5; D gene: .; V gene: TRBV9; clone size: .; CDR3 protein: CASGSMHRQPQHF; CDR3 DNA: TGTGCCAGCGGTTCCATGCATAGGCAGCCCCAGCATTTT
J gene: TRBJ2-3; D gene: .; V gene: TRBV5-1; clone size: .; CDR3 protein: CASRVLGGADTQYF; CDR3 DNA: TGCGCCAGCAGGGTATTGGGCGGAGCAGATACGCAGTATTTT